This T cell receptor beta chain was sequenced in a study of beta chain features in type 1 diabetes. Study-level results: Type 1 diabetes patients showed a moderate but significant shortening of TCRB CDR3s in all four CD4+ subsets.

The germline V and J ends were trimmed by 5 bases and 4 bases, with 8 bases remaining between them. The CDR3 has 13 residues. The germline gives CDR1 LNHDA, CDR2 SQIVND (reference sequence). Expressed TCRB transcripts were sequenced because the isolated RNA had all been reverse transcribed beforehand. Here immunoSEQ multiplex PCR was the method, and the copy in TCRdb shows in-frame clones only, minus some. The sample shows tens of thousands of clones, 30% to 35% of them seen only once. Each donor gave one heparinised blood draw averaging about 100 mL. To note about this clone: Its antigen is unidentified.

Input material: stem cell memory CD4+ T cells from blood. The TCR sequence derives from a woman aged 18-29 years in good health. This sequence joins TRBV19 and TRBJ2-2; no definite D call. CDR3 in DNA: TGTGCCAGTAGTTCCCCGGTCACCGGGGAGCTGTTTTTT. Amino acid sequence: CASSSPVTGELFF. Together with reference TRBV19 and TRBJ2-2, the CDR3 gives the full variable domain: DGGITQSPKYLFRKEGQNVTLSCEQNLNHDAMYWYRQDPGQGLRLIYYSQIVNDFQKGDIAEGYSVSREKKESFPLTVTSAQKNPTAFYLCASSSPVTGELFFGEGSRLTVL.